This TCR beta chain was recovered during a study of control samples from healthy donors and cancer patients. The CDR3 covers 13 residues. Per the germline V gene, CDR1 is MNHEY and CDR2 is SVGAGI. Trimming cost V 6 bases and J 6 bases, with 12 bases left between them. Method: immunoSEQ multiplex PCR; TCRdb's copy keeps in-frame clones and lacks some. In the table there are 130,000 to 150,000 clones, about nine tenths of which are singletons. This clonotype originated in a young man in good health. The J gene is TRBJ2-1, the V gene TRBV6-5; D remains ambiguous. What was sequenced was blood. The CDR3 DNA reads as TGTGCCAGCAGGAAACTGGTGCGCAATGAGCAGTTCTTC. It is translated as CASRKLVRNEQFF.